The rows below give T cell receptor beta chains drawn from one sample of a study of radiation and T cells in renal cell carcinoma. Profiling relied on immunoSEQ multiplex PCR, and the TCRdb table lists in-frame clones only, not all of them. The sample consists of roughly 45,000 clones, about 82% of them appearing once. The sequencing here drew on blood, taken from a patient whose treatment included radiotherapy and nephrectomy. The receptor source for this set is an older woman with renal cell carcinoma. Both conserved end residues are part of each CDR3. A D gene is named only where the DNA matches it firmly. The size entry is marked missing in some rows and otherwise reads once, few, many or a size class.

abundance,v_gene,d_gene,j_gene,CDR3aa,CDR3nt
.,TRBV4-3,TRBD2,TRBJ2-2,CASSHGTSGAGELFF,TGCGCCAGCAGCCACGGGACTAGCGGAGCCGGGGAGCTGTTTTTT
.,TRBV7-8,.,TRBJ1-1,CASTAGRGTEAFF,TGTGCCAGCACCGCCGGAAGGGGCACTGAAGCTTTCTTT
.,TRBV30,.,TRBJ2-7,CAWSKLPSYEQYF,TGTGCCTGGAGTAAACTACCTTCCTACGAGCAGTACTTC
.,TRBV11-2,.,TRBJ2-1,CASSLDTSLNEQFF,TGTGCCAGCAGCCTAGACACTAGCTTAAACGAGCAGTTCTTC
.,TRBV25-1,.,TRBJ2-5,CASSFRGLGQETQYF,TGTGCCAGCAGTTTCCGGGGGCTTGGCCAAGAGACCCAGTACTTC
once,TRBV9,.,TRBJ1-4,CASSVAGEFNEKLFF,TGTGCCAGCAGCGTAGCGGGGGAGTTTAATGAAAAACTGTTTTTT
.,TRBV29-1,TRBD1,TRBJ2-3,CSVGSGTGTDTQYF,TGCAGCGTGGGGTCAGGGACAGGCACAGATACGCAGTATTTT
.,TRBV4-1,TRBD2,TRBJ2-7,CASSQPTSGGHEQYF,TGCGCCAGCAGCCAACCGACTAGCGGGGGTCACGAGCAGTACTTC
.,TRBV6-5,TRBD1,TRBJ1-2,CASSYSPGTGGGYTF,TGTGCCAGCAGTTACTCGCCCGGGACAGGGGGTGGCTACACCTTC
.,TRBV6-1,.,TRBJ1-1,CASSEGRVGYEAFF,TGTGCCAGCAGTGAGGGCAGGGTAGGGTACGAAGCTTTCTTT
.,TRBV18,.,TRBJ1-1,CASLPGVRLDAFF,TGTGCCAGCTTGCCCGGGGTGAGGTTGGACGCTTTCTTT
.,TRBV27,TRBD2,TRBJ2-3,CASSSGLAGPLGTDTQYF,TGTGCCAGCAGTTCCGGACTAGCGGGACCCCTTGGCACAGATACGCAGTATTTT
.,TRBV30,TRBD1,TRBJ2-3,CAWSVQTGGPDTQYF,TGTGCCTGGAGTGTCCAGACAGGGGGCCCAGATACGCAGTATTTT
.,TRBV6-6,.,TRBJ2-5,CASSGVRGGETQYF,TGTGCCAGCAGTGGGGTCAGGGGAGGGGAGACCCAGTACTTC
.,TRBV5-1,TRBD1,TRBJ1-2,CASSAQNRGGYGYTF,TGCGCCAGCAGCGCCCAAAACAGGGGAGGATATGGCTACACCTTC
.,TRBV7-9,TRBD2,TRBJ2-1,CASSLLLAGNEQFF,TGTGCCAGCAGCTTGTTATTAGCGGGTAATGAGCAGTTCTTC
.,TRBV11-3,.,TRBJ2-1,CASSPMGVAFNEQFF,TGTGCCAGCAGCCCCATGGGAGTGGCATTTAATGAGCAGTTCTTC
.,TRBV7-9,.,TRBJ2-5,CASSLETGLSETQYF,TGTGCCAGCAGCTTAGAGACAGGCCTCTCAGAGACCCAGTACTTC
.,TRBV5-5,.,TRBJ2-5,CASSLAVGQETQYF,TGTGCCAGCAGCTTGGCAGTAGGGCAAGAGACCCAGTACTTC
.,TRBV4-1,.,TRBJ2-7,CASSQEGVTHGTYEQYF,TGCGCCAGCAGCCAAGAAGGTGTAACCCATGGGACCTACGAGCAGTACTTC
once,TRBV12-5,TRBD2,TRBJ2-1,CASGLVAGGHEQFF,TGTGCTAGTGGTTTGGTTGCGGGAGGACATGAGCAGTTCTTC
.,TRBV14,.,TRBJ2-1,CASRHTGYNEQFF,TGTGCCAGCAGACACACAGGGTACAATGAGCAGTTCTTC
.,TRBV6-5,.,TRBJ1-5,CASSYSGASNQPQHF,TGTGCCAGCAGTTACTCGGGGGCTAGCAATCAGCCCCAGCATTTT
few,TRBV7-6,.,TRBJ1-4,CASSLGPLNEKLFF,TGTGCCAGCAGCTTAGGGCCTTTGAATGAAAAACTGTTTTTT
.,TRBV5-5,.,TRBJ1-1,CASSLEQMITEAFF,TGTGCCAGCAGCTTAGAACAGATGATAACTGAAGCTTTCTTT
.,TRBV27,TRBD2,TRBJ2-7,CASSLSSGRTYEQYF,TGTGCCAGCAGTTTATCGAGCGGGAGAACCTACGAGCAGTACTTC
few,TRBV2,TRBD2,TRBJ2-1,CASSESQAGDEQFF,TGTGCCAGCAGTGAATCTCAGGCGGGGGATGAGCAGTTCTTC
few,TRBV2,.,TRBJ1-1,CASSESGNTEAFF,TGTGCCAGCAGTGAGTCGGGGAACACTGAAGCTTTCTTT
medium-sized,TRBV27,.,TRBJ2-4,CASRLGDIQYF,TGTGCCAGCAGGTTAGGGGACATTCAGTACTTC
.,TRBV15,.,TRBJ2-5,CATGAQLQETQYF,TGTGCCACCGGGGCCCAACTGCAAGAGACCCAGTACTTC
.,TRBV10-2,.,TRBJ2-1,CASSESYEQFF,TGCGCCAGCAGTGAGTCGTATGAGCAGTTCTTC
.,TRBV27,.,TRBJ2-6,CASTTPSSGANVLTF,TGTGCCAGCACCACACCCTCATCTGGGGCCAACGTCCTGACTTTC
.,TRBV6-4,.,TRBJ1-6,CASSRQFFNSPLHF,TGTGCCAGCAGTAGACAGTTTTTTAATTCACCCCTCCACTTT
few,TRBV9,TRBD2,TRBJ2-1,CASSERLAGGNEQFF,TGTGCCAGCAGCGAAAGGCTAGCGGGGGGGAATGAGCAGTTCTTC
.,TRBV5-5,.,TRBJ1-4,CASSLSGTDREKLFF,TGTGCCAGCAGCTTGAGCGGGACCGACCGTGAAAAACTGTTTTTT
once,TRBV19,.,TRBJ1-4,CASSMRKSPAGTATNEKLFF,TGTGCCAGTAGTATGAGAAAATCCCCGGCAGGAACTGCAACTAATGAAAAACTGTTTTTT
.,TRBV19,.,TRBJ1-5,CASSIIDGRGSNQPQHF,TGTGCCAGTAGTATAATCGATGGCAGGGGTAGCAATCAGCCCCAGCATTTT
.,TRBV5-4,.,TRBJ2-2,CASSLVSNTGELFF,TGTGCCAGCAGCCTTGTCTCCAACACCGGGGAGCTGTTTTTT
.,TRBV4-1,TRBD2,TRBJ2-6,CASSHYFVSGGAGANVLTF,TGCGCCAGCAGCCATTATTTTGTGAGCGGGGGGGCTGGGGCCAACGTCCTGACTTTC
.,TRBV11-2,.,TRBJ1-1,CASSLAGRTEAFF,TGTGCCAGCAGCTTAGCAGGGAGAACTGAAGCTTTCTTT
.,TRBV7-8,.,TRBJ1-6,CASSPRANTFYNSPLHF,TGTGCCAGCAGTCCCAGGGCTAATACTTTCTATAATTCACCCCTCCACTTT
.,TRBV5-6,.,TRBJ2-3,CASSFLSAGTSTDTQYF,TGTGCCAGCAGTTTTCTTAGTGCCGGGACATCCACAGATACGCAGTATTTT
.,TRBV27,TRBD2,TRBJ2-1,CATRTSGIYNEQFF,TGTGCCACCCGGACTAGCGGAATATACAATGAGCAGTTCTTC
few,TRBV2,.,TRBJ2-3,CASTRGDTDTQYF,TGTGCCAGCACGAGAGGGGACACAGATACGCAGTATTTT
.,TRBV7-6,.,TRBJ2-2,CASSLRGRGNTGELFF,TGTGCCAGCAGCTTACGGGGCCGGGGAAACACCGGGGAGCTGTTTTTT
once,TRBV18,TRBD2,TRBJ2-3,CASSPGTTPGDTQYF,TGTGCCAGCTCACCAGGGACTACTCCCGGAGATACGCAGTATTTT
.,TRBV19,TRBD1,TRBJ2-3,CSSGTADTQYF,TGTAGCTCGGGGACAGCAGATACGCAGTATTTT
.,TRBV2,.,TRBJ2-7,CASSDSAGSYEQYF,TGTGCCAGCAGTGACAGTGCAGGGTCATACGAGCAGTACTTC
few,TRBV19,TRBD1,TRBJ1-1,CASSIGTGNTEAFF,TGTGCCAGTAGTATAGGGACAGGGAACACTGAAGCTTTCTTT
.,TRBV5-8,.,TRBJ2-5,CASSLEGTSGQETQYF,TGTGCCAGCAGCTTGGAGGGGACCTCGGGGCAAGAGACCCAGTACTTC
large,TRBV7-3,TRBD2,TRBJ2-7,CASSPGEAGGYEQYF,TGTGCCAGCAGCCCCGGGGAAGCGGGAGGCTACGAGCAGTACTTC
.,TRBV9,TRBD2,TRBJ2-3,CASGGSAGVADTQYF,TGTGCCAGCGGTGGGTCAGCGGGAGTGGCAGATACGCAGTATTTT
.,TRBV19,TRBD1,TRBJ1-5,CASTTVDRGNQPQHF,TGTGCCAGTACCACAGTAGACAGGGGAAATCAGCCCCAGCATTTT
.,TRBV19,.,TRBJ1-1,CASSIAGSTEAFF,TGTGCCAGTAGTATCGCGGGAAGCACTGAAGCTTTCTTT
.,TRBV5-6,.,TRBJ1-5,CASSLFTKLRQPQHF,TGTGCCAGCAGCTTGTTTACCAAACTGAGGCAGCCCCAGCATTTT
.,TRBV5-1,.,TRBJ2-2,CASSLVEAAGELFF,TGCGCCAGCAGCTTAGTGGAAGCGGCCGGGGAGCTGTTTTTT